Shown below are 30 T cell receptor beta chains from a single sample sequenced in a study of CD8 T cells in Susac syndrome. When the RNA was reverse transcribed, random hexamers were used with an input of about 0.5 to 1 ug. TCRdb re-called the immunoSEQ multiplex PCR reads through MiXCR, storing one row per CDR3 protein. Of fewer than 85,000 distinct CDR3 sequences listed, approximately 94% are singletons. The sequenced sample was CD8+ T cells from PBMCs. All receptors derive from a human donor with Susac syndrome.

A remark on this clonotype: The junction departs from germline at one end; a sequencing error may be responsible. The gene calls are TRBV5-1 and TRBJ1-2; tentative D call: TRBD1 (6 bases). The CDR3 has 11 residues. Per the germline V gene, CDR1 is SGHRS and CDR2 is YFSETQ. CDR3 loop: CASSYAGQTDF. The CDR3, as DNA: TGCGCCAGCAGCTACGCTGGACAGACGGACTTC.

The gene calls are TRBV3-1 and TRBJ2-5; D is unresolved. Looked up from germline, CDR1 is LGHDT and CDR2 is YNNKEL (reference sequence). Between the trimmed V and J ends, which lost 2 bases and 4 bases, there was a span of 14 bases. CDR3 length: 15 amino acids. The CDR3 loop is CASSQTTRLGETQYF. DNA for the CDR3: TGTGCCAGCAGCCAAACGACACGGCTTGGAGAGACCCAGTACTTC.

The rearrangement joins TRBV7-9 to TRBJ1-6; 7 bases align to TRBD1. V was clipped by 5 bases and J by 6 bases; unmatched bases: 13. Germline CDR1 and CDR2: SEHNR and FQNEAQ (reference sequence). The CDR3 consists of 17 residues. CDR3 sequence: CASSPHRENRGNSPLHF. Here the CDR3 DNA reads TGTGCCAGCAGCCCCCACCGGGAAAACAGGGGTAATTCACCCCTCCACTTT.

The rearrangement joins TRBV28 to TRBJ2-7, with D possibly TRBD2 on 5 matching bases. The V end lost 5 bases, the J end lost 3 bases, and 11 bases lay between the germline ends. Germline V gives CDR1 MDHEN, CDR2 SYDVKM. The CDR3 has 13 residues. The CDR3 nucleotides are TGTGCCAGCAGTCCCCGCGGGCTCTACGAGCAGTACTTC. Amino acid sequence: CASSPRGLYEQYF.

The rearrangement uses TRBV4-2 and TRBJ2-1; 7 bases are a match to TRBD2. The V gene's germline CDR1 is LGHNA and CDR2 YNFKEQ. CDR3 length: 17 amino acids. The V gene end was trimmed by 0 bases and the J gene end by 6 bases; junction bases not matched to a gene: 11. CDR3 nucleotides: TGTGCCAGCAGCCAAGACAGGAGGGGTTCGGGGGGCAATGAGCAGTTCTTC. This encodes CASSQDRRGSGGNEQFF.

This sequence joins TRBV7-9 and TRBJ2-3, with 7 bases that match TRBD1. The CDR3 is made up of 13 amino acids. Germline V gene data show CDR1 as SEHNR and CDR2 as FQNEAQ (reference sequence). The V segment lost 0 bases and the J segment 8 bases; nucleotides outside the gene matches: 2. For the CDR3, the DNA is TGTGCCAGCAGCTTAGCAGGGGACAGTACGCAGTATTTT. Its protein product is CASSLAGDSTQYF. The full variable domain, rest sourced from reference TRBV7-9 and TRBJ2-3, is DTGVSQNPRHKITKRGQNVTFRCDPISEHNRLYWYRQTLGQGPEFLTYFQNEAQLEKSRLLSDRFSAERPKGSFSTLEIQRTEQGDSAMYLCASSLAGDSTQYFGPGTRLTVL.

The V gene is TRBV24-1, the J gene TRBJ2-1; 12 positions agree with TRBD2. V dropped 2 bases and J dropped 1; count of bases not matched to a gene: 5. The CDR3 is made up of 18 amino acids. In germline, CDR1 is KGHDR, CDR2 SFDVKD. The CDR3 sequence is CATSDWPSGGVSYNEQFF. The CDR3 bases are TGTGCCACCAGTGATTGGCCTAGCGGGGGGGTGTCCTACAATGAGCAGTTCTTC.

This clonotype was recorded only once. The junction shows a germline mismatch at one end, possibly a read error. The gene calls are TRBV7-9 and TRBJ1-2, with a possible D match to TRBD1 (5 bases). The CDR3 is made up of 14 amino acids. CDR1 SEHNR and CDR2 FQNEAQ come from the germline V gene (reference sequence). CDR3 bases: TGTGCCAGCAGCCTAGGCATAGGGGACTACGGCTACACCTTC. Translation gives CASSLGIGDYGYTF.

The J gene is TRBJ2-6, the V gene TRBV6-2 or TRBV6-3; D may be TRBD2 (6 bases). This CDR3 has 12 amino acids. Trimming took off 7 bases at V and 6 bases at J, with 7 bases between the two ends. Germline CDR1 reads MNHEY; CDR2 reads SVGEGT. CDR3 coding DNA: TGTGCCAGCACGGGGGAGGCCAACGTCCTGACTTTC. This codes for CASTGEANVLTF.

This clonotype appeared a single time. The CDR3 bases are TGTGCCAGCAGGGGGACAGGCACAGATACGCAGTATTTT. Translation gives CASRGTGTDTQYF. The chain joins TRBV2 to TRBJ2-3; TRBD1 agrees at 7 bases. Germline V gene sequence: CDR1 SNHLY, CDR2 FYNNEI. V lost 6 bases to trimming and J lost 1 base; unmatched junction nucleotides: 1. The CDR3 spans 13 residues.

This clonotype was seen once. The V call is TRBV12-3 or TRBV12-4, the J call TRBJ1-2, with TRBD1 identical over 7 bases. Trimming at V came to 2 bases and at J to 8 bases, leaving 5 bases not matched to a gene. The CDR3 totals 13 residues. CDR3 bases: TGTGCCAGCAGTTTAAAGTCAGGGGGGGGCTACACCTTC. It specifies CASSLKSGGGYTF.

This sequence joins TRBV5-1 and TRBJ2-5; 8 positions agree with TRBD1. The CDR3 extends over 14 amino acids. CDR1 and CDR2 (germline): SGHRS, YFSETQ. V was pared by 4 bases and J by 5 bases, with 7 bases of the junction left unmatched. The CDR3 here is CASSAQGAWETQYF. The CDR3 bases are TGCGCCAGCAGCGCCCAGGGGGCGTGGGAGACCCAGTACTTC.

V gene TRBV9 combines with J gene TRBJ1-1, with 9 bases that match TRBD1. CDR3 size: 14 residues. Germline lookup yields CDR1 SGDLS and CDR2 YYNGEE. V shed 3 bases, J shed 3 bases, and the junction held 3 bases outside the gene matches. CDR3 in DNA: TGTGCCAGCAGCGCCTGGACAGGGGACACTGAAGCTTTCTTT. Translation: CASSAWTGDTEAFF.

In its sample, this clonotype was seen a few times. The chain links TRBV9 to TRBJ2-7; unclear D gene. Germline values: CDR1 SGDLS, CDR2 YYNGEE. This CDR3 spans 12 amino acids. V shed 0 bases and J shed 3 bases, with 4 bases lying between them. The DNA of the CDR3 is TGTGCCAGCAGCGTAGACGGCTACGAGCAGTACTTC. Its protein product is CASSVDGYEQYF.

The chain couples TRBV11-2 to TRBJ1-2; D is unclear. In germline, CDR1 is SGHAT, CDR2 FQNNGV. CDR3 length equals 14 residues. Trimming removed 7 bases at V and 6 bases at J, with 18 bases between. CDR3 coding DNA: TGTGCCAGCACCCTTAGTTGGAGGGCGGATGGCTACACCTTC. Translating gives CASTLSWRADGYTF.

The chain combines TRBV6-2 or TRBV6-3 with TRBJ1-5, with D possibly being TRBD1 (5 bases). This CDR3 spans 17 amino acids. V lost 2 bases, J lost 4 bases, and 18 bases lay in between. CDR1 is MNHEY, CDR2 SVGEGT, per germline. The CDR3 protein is CASSYPRQDNFNQPQHF. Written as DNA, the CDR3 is TGTGCCAGCAGTTACCCCCGGCAGGACAACTTTAATCAGCCCCAGCATTTT.

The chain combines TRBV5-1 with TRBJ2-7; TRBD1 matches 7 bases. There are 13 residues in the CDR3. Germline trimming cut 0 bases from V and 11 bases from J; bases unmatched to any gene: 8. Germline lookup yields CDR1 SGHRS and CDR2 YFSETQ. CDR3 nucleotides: TGCGCCAGCAGCTTGGAGGCAGGGGGAGCTAAGTACTTC. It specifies CASSLEAGGAKYF.

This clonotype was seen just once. CDR3 sequence (DNA): TGTGCCAGCACCACGACTGGCAGCTCCTACGAGCAGTACTTC. Its translation: CASTTTGSSYEQYF. The chain recombines TRBV2 with TRBJ2-7; no definite D call. The germline V gene encodes CDR1 SNHLY and CDR2 FYNNEI. The CDR3 spans 14 residues. Trimming stripped 7 bases from V and 0 bases from J, with 13 bases between. Based on the CDR3 plus reference TRBV2 and TRBJ2-7, the full variable domain is EPEVTQTPSHQVTQMGQEVILRCVPISNHLYFYWYRQILGQKVEFLVSFYNNEISEKSEIFDDQFSVERPDGSNFTLKIRSTKLEDSAMYFCASTTTGSSYEQYFGPGTRLTVT.

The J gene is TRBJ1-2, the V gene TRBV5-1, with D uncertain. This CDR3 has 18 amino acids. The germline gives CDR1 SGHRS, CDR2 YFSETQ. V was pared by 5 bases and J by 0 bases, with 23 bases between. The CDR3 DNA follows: TGCGCCAGCAGAGCGGGGTCTTCTCTAACCACCCCTAACTATGGCTACACCTTC. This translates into CASRAGSSLTTPNYGYTF.

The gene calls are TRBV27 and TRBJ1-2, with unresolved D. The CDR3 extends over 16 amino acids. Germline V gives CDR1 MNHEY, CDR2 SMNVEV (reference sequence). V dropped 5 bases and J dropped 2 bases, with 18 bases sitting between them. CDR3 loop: CASSPSGRGPNYGYTF. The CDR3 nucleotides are TGTGCCAGCAGTCCCTCGGGGAGAGGACCCAACTATGGCTACACCTTC.

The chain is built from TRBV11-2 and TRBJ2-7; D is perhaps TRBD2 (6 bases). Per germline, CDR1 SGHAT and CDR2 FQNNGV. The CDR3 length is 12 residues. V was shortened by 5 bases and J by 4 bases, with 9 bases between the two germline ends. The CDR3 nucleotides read TGTGCCAGCAGCACTAGCAGGTACGAGCAGTACTTC. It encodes CASSTSRYEQYF.

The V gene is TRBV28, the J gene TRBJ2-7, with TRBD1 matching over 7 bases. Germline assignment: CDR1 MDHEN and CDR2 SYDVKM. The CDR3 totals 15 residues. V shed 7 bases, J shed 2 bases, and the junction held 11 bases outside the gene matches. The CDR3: CASTLTGTAPYEQYF. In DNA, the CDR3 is TGTGCCAGCACCCTTACCGGGACAGCGCCCTACGAGCAGTACTTC.

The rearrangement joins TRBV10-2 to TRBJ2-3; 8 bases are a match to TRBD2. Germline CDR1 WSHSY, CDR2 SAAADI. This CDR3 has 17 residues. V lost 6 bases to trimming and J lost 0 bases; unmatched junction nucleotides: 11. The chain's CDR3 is CASSPEGRGASTDTQYF. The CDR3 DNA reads TGCGCCAGCAGCCCCGAGGGGCGGGGGGCTAGCACAGATACGCAGTATTTT.

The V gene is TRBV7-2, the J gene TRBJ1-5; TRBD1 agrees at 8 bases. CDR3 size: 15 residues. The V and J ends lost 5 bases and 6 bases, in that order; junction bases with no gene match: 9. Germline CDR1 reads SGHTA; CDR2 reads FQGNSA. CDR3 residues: CASSAGQGRGQPQHF. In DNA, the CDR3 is TGTGCCAGCAGCGCCGGACAGGGCCGCGGTCAGCCCCAGCATTTT.

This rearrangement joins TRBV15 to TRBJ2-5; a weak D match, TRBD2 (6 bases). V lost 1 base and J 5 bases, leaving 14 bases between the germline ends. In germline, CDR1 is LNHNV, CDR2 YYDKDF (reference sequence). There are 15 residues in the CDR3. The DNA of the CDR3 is TGTGCCACCAGCAGAGTCGGAGAGGGGAGGGAGACCCAGTACTTC. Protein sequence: CATSRVGEGRETQYF.

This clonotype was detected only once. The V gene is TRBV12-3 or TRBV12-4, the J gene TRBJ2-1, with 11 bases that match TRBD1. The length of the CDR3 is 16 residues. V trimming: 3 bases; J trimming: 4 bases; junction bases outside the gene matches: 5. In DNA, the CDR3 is TGTGCCAGCAGTTTTTGGGGACAGGGGGTATACAATGAGCAGTTCTTC. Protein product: CASSFWGQGVYNEQFF.

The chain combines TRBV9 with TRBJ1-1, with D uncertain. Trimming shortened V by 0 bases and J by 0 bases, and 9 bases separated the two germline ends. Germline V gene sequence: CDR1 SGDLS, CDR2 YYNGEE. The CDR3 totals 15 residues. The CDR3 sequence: CASSVGRQMNTEAFF. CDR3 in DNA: TGTGCCAGCAGCGTAGGACGACAAATGAACACTGAAGCTTTCTTT.

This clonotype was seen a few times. CDR3 in DNA: TGTGCCAGCAGTGTGGGGTATGGCTACACCTTC. Amino acid sequence: CASSVGYGYTF. V usage is TRBV25-1 and J usage is TRBJ1-2; D call uncertain. Germline CDR1 and CDR2: MGHDK and SYGVNS. The CDR3 contains 11 residues. Trimming removed 4 bases at V and 5 bases at J, with 5 bases between.

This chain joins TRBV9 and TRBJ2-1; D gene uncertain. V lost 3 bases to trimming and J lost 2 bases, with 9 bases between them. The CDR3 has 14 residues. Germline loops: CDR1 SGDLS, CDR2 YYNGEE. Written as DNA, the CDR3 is TGTGCCAGCAGCGGACAAGAGCCCTACAATGAGCAGTTCTTC. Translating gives CASSGQEPYNEQFF.

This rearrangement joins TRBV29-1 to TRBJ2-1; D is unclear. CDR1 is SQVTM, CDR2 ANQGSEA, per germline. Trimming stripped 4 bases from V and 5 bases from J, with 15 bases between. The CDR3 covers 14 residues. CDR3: CSVVGTDVNNEQFF. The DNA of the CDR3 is TGCAGCGTTGTTGGAACAGACGTGAACAATGAGCAGTTCTTC.